What follows is one TCR beta chain and its context. The data were obtained in a study of regulatory T cells in long-lasting Graves disease. The time point is: newly diagnosed GD, antithyroid drugs for less than 3 months. RNA from PBMCs was the source of the TCR library. To make TCR beta libraries, researchers used iRepertoire HTBI primers and Arm-PCR of CDR3 regions. Each CDR3 protein gets one entry after TCRdb re-called the multiplex PCR reads with MiXCR. The data hold about 430,000 distinct CDR3 sequences, with about 15% observed a single time. Separately, the same data were catalogued under a study of T cells in Graves' hyperthyroidism and ophthalmopathy.

This TCR was sampled from a woman aged 40 to 49 with Graves disease. Sequenced material: peripheral blood mononuclear cells (PBMCs), taken at new diagnosis, from a patient treated with antithyroid drugs.

This CDR3 is CASSPGRPPYNEQFF. The CDR3 nucleotides read TGTGCCAGCAGCCCCGGGAGGCCACCCTACAATGAGCAGTTCTTC. The chain uses TRBV16 and TRBJ2-1, with 7 bases lining up with TRBD2. V trimming: 4 bases; J trimming: 2 bases; junction bases outside the gene matches: 5. This CDR3 region has 15 residues. Germline loops: CDR1 KGHSY, CDR2 FQNENV.